The 10 T cell receptor beta chains reported below all come from one sample, sequenced in a study of cytomegalovirus exposure and HLA in healthy donors. 13 Jbeta primers and 60 Vbeta primers were used for the PCR. Method: immunoSEQ multiplex PCR; TCRdb's copy keeps in-frame clones and lacks some. The sample lists roughly 30,000 clones, about 87% occurring once. The sequenced sample consisted of PBMCs. The receptors come from a boy between 10 and 17 years old in good health and CMV-seronegative.

This chain connects TRBV4-1 to TRBJ2-7; 8 nucleotides agree with TRBD1. The germline V gene encodes CDR1 MGHRA and CDR2 YSYEKL. The CDR3 loop spans 15 amino acids. V lost 4 bases, J lost 2 bases, and 7 bases stayed unmatched. The DNA for the CDR3 is TGCGCCAGCAGCCCACAGGGGGTAGCGACCTACGAGCAGTACTTC. This sequence encodes CASSPQGVATYEQYF.

The chain combines TRBV5-6 with TRBJ2-3; 7 bases are shared with TRBD2. Germline V lookup: CDR1 SGHDT, CDR2 YYEEEE. The CDR3 length is 16 residues. J was trimmed by 1 base and V by 0 bases; bases with no gene match: 5. The CDR3 sequence: CASSLAGGGGTDTQYF. The CDR3 nucleotides are TGTGCCAGCAGCTTGGCCGGGGGAGGGGGCACAGATACGCAGTATTTT.

The chain couples TRBV18 to TRBJ2-5, with TRBD2 matching over 13 bases. Judging by the DNA end, TRBJ2-7 fits better; the J call may be wrong. Germline-derived CDR1 and CDR2 are KGHSH and LQKENI. The CDR3 is 16 amino acids. The chain's CDR3 is CASSSSGTSGAYEQYF. As DNA, the CDR3 is TGTGCCAGCTCATCCTCCGGGACTAGCGGGGCCTACGAGCAGTACTTC.

The chain has TRBV19 and TRBJ2-1; the match to TRBD2 covers 7 bases. Germline assignment: CDR1 LNHDA and CDR2 SQIVND (reference sequence). The junction had 7 bases not matched to a gene; V was cut back by 7 bases and J by 4 bases. This CDR3 contains 14 residues. CDR3 bases: TGTGCCAGTATGGGGGGGACTCTTTACAATGAGCAGTTCTTC. Translating gives CASMGGTLYNEQFF.

The DNA for the CDR3 is TGTGCCAGGCCCGGGTTAGTTTTTGGGTACTTC. Its protein product is CARPGLVFGYF. The rearrangement uses TRBV5-3 and TRBJ2-7, with D unresolved. TRBV5-3 is reported as an ORF; its role is uncertain. This CDR3 has 11 residues. With 8 bases removed from V and 12 bases from J, the gap between germline ends came to 18 bases.

The genes are TRBV21-1 and TRBJ2-2; TRBD2 was called by the table and not checked on the DNA. TRBV21-1 is a documented pseudogene. This CDR3 region has 18 residues. CDR3 DNA sequence: TGTGCCAGCAGTGAAGGTCTCATAGGAGATGTCGACACCGGGGAGCTGTTTTTT. Translating it yields CASSEGLIGDVDTGELFF.

The J gene is TRBJ2-1, the V gene TRBV6-1; no reliable D call. This CDR3 is built from 13 residues. Germline values: CDR1 MNHNS, CDR2 SASEGT. The V end was cut by 4 bases, the J end by 8 bases, with 12 bases between. The CDR3, as DNA: TGTGCCAGCAGTGGACCGGTCCGGGATGAGCAGTTCTTC. Translation: CASSGPVRDEQFF.

This chain links TRBV7-9 with TRBJ2-1, with D tentatively TRBD2 (6 bases). Per germline, CDR1 SEHNR and CDR2 FQNEAQ (reference sequence). V shed 7 bases and J shed 3 bases, with 22 bases lying between them. The CDR3 is 17 residues long. CDR3 DNA: TGTGCCAGCACCGAAGAACTAGGTCGGGGGAACTACAATGAGCAGTTCTTC. This sequence encodes CASTEELGRGNYNEQFF.

The rearrangement uses TRBV19 and TRBJ2-2; 7 nucleotides match TRBD1. This CDR3 spans 14 amino acids. Germline assignment: CDR1 LNHDA and CDR2 SQIVND (reference sequence). Trimming took 7 bases from V and 6 from J; bases not matched to a gene: 8. The chain's CDR3 is CASIPTQGAGELFF. The CDR3 DNA reads TGTGCCAGTATTCCTACTCAGGGGGCCGGGGAGCTGTTTTTT. The full variable domain, its missing parts supplied by reference TRBV19 and TRBJ2-2, is DGGITQSPKYLFRKEGQNVTLSCEQNLNHDAMYWYRQDPGQGLRLIYYSQIVNDFQKGDIAEGYSVSREKKESFPLTVTSAQKNPTAFYLCASIPTQGAGELFFGEGSRLTVL.

The chain employs TRBV5-6 and TRBJ1-5; D is possibly TRBD1 (6 bases). V was pared by 1 base and J by 4 bases, with 9 bases between. The germline gives CDR1 SGHDT, CDR2 YYEEEE. The CDR3 has 14 residues. CDR3 amino acids: CASSLFQGNQPQHF. The CDR3 nucleotides are TGTGCCAGCAGCTTGTTCCAGGGGAATCAGCCCCAGCATTTT. The full variable domain, in which reference TRBV5-6 and TRBJ1-5 provide the parts outside the CDR3, is DAGVTQSPTHLIKTRGQQVTLRCSPKSGHDTVSWYQQALGQGPQFIFQYYEEEERQRGNFPDRFSGHQFPNYSSELNVNALLLGDSALYLCASSLFQGNQPQHFGDGTRLSIL.